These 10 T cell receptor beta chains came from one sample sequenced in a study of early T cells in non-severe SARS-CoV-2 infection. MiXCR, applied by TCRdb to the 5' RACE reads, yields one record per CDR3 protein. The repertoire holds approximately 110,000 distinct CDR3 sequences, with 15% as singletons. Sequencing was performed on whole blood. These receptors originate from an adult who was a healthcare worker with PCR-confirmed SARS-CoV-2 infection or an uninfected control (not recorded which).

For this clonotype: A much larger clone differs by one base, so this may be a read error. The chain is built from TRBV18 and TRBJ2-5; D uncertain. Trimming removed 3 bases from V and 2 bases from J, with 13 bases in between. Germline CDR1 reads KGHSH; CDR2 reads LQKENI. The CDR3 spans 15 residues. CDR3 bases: TGTGCCAGCTCACCCCCACAGACCCGTCAAGAGACCCAGTACTTC. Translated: CASSPPQTRQETQYF.

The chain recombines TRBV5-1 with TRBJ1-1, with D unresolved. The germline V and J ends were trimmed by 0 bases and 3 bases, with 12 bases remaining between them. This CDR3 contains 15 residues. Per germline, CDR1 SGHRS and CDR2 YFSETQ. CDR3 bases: TGCGCCAGCAGCTTGGGAGGGTCCGGTGACACTGAAGCTTTCTTT. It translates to CASSLGGSGDTEAFF.

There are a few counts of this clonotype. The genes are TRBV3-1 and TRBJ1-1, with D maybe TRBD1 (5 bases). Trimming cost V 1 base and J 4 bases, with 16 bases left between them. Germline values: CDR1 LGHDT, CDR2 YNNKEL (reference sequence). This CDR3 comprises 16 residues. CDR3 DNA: TGTGCCAGCAGCCAAGTCCCTGTCCCGGGGGGCACTGAAGCTTTCTTT. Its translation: CASSQVPVPGGTEAFF.

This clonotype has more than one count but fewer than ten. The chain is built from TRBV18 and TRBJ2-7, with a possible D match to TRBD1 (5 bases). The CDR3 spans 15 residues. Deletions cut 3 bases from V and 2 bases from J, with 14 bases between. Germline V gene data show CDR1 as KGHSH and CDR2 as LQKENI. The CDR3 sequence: CASSPPIGQAYEQYF. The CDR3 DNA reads TGTGCCAGCTCACCGCCTATCGGACAAGCCTACGAGCAGTACTTC.

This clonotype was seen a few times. The CDR3 DNA reads as TGTGCCAGCAGTGAAGCCCGGAATTCACCCCTCCACTTT. Protein sequence: CASSEARNSPLHF. V and J are TRBV6-4 and TRBJ1-6; D is undetermined. This CDR3 is 13 amino acids long. The germline CDR1 and CDR2 sequences are MRHNA and SNTAGT. The V gene lost 3 bases and the J gene lost 7 bases, with 7 bases spanning the gap.

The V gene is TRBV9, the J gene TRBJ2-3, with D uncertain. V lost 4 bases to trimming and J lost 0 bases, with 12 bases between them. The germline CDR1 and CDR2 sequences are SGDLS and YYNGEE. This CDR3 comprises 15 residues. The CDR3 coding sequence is TGTGCCAGCAGCCCGGACGGATATAGCACAGATACGCAGTATTTT. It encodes CASSPDGYSTDTQYF.

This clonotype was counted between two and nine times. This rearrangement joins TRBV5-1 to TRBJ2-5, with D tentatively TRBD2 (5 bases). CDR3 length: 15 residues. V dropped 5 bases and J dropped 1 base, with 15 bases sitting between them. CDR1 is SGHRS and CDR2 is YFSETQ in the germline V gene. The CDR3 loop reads CASRGTGRIQETQYF. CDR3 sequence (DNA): TGCGCCAGCAGGGGAACGGGGAGAATCCAAGAGACCCAGTACTTC.

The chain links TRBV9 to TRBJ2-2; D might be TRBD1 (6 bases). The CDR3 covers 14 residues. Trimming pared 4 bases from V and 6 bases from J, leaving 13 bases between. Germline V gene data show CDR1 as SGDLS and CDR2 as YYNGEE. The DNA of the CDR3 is TGTGCCAGCAGCAAATTACAGGGCGCCGGGGAGCTGTTTTTT. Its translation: CASSKLQGAGELFF.

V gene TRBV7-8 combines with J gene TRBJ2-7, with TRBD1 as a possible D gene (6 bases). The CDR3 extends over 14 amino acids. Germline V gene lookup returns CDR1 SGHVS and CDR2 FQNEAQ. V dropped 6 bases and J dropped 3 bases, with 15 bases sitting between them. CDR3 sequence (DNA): TGTGCCAGCAGACGCCGGGACACCGACTACGAGCAGTACTTC. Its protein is CASRRRDTDYEQYF.

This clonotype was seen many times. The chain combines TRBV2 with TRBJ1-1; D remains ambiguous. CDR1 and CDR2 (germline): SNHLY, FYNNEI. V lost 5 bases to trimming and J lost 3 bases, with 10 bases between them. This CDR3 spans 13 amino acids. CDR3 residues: CASSPDRDTEAFF. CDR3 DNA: TGTGCCAGCAGTCCGGACCGGGACACTGAAGCTTTCTTT.